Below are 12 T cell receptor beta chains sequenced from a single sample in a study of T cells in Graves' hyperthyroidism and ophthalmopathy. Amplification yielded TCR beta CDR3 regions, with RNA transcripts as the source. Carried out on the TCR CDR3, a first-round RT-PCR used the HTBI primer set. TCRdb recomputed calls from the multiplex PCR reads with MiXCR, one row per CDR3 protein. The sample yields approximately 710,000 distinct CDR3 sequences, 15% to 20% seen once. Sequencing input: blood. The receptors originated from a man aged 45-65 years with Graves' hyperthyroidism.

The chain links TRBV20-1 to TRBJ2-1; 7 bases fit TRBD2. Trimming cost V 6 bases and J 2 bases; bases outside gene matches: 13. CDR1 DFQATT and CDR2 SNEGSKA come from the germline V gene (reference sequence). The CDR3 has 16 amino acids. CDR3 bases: TGCAGTGCCGATGCTAGCGGCCAACCAGCCTACAATGAGCAGTTCTTC. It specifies CSADASGQPAYNEQFF.

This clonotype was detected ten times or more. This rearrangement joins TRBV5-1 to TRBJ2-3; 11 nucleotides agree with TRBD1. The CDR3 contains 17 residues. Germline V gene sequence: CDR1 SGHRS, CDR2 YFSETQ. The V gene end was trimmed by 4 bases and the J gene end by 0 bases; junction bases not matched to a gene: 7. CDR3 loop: CASSRGQGALSTDTQYF. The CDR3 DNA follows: TGCGCCAGCAGCCGCGGACAGGGGGCACTCAGCACAGATACGCAGTATTTT.

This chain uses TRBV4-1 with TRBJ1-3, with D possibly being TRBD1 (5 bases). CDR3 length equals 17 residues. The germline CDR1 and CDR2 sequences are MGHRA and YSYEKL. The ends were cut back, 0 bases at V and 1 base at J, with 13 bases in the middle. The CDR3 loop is CASSQDSAGPSGNTIYF. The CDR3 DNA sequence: TGCGCCAGCAGCCAAGACTCCGCGGGACCGTCTGGAAACACCATATATTTT.

The CDR3 sequence is CASSLNAGLHYNEQFF. The CDR3 region has the DNA TGTGCCAGCAGCCTAAATGCGGGACTACATTACAATGAGCAGTTCTTC. The chain has TRBV6-1 and TRBJ2-1; TRBD2 matches at 7 bases. Germline CDR1 MNHNS, CDR2 SASEGT. V was clipped by 6 bases and J by 4 bases; unmatched bases: 12. The CDR3 runs to 16 residues.

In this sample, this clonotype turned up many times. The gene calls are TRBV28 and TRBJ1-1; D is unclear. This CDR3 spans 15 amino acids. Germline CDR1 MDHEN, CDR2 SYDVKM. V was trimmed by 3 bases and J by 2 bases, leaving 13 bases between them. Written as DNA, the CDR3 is TGTGCCAGCAGTTTGATCGGATTTCTAAACACTGAAGCTTTCTTT. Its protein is CASSLIGFLNTEAFF.

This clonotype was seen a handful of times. DNA for the CDR3: TGTGCCAGTAGTGCACTTCGAGACAGGGGGAACACTGAAGCTTTCTTT. It encodes CASSALRDRGNTEAFF. V gene TRBV19 combines with J gene TRBJ1-1, with TRBD1 matching over 8 bases. Looked up from germline, CDR1 is LNHDA and CDR2 is SQIVND (reference sequence). The CDR3 consists of 16 residues. J lost 1 base, V lost 5 bases, and 9 bases had no gene match.

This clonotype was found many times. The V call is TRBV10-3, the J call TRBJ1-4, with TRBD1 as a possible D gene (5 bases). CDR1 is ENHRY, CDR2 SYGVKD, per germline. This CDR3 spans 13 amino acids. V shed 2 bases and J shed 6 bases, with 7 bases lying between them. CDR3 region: CAISEEGDEKLFF. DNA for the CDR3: TGTGCCATCAGTGAGGAAGGGGATGAAAAACTGTTTTTT.

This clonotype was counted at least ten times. CDR3 coding DNA: TGTGCCAGCAGTTCCGGGACTAGCAATCTGGGTGAGCAGTTCTTC. Residues: CASSSGTSNLGEQFF. This chain links TRBV12-3 or TRBV12-4 with TRBJ2-1; the match to TRBD2 covers 9 bases. With 4 bases clipped from V and 9 bases from J, the junction kept 10 bases outside the gene matches. The CDR3 runs to 15 residues.

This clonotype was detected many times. The DNA of the CDR3 is TGTGCCAGCAGCTTATCGTATCCATCGGGACTCCTCACCGGGGAGCTGTTTTTT. This encodes CASSLSYPSGLLTGELFF. The chain has TRBV11-2 and TRBJ2-2, with a possible D match to TRBD2 (6 bases). This CDR3 contains 18 residues. Trimming pared 2 bases from V and 4 bases from J, leaving 20 bases between. CDR1 is SGHAT and CDR2 is FQNNGV in the germline V gene.

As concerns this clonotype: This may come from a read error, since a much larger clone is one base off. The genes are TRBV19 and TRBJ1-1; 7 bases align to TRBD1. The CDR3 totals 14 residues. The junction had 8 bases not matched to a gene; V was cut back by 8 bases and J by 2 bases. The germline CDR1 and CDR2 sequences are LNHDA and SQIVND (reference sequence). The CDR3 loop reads CASCRGPANTEAFF. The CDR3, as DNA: TGTGCCAGTTGTAGGGGGCCGGCCAACACTGAAGCTTTCTTT. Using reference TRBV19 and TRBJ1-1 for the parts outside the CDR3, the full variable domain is DGGITQSPKYLFRKEGQNVTLSCEQNLNHDAMYWYRQDPGQGLRLIYYSQIVNDFQKGDIAEGYSVSREKKESFPLTVTSAQKNPTAFYLCASCRGPANTEAFFGQGTRLTVV.

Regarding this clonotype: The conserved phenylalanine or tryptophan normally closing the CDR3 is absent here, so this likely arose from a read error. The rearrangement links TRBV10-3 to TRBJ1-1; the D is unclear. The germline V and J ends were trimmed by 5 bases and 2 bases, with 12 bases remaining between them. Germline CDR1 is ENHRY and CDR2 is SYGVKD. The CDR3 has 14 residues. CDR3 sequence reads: CAISKTDYNTEAFS. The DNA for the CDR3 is TGTGCCATCAGTAAAACGGATTACAACACTGAAGCTTTCTCT.

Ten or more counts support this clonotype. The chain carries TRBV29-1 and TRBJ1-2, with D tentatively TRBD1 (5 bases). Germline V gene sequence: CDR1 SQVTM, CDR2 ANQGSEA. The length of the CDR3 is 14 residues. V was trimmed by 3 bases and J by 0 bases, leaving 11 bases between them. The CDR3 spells CSVDRGAPNYGYTF. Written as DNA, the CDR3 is TGCAGCGTTGATAGAGGGGCCCCTAACTATGGCTACACCTTC.